The 31 T cell receptor beta chains below come from one sample, sequenced in a study of PD-1 blockade in classical Hodgkin lymphoma. Each of the patients experienced relapse following autologous stem cell transplantation, and their brentuximab vedotin exposure differed. This table comes from immunoSEQ multiplex PCR, and its TCRdb copy is limited to in-frame clones, with some not included. The repertoire holds about 34,000 clones, with more than 65% as singletons. Source: peripheral blood mononuclear cells (PBMCs), taken before the second cycle of nivolumab. These TCRs come from a human donor with classical Hodgkin lymphoma.

The chain uses TRBV5-4 and TRBJ2-3, with no clear D. The CDR3 has 14 amino acids. Germline V gene sequence: CDR1 SGHNT, CDR2 YYREEE (reference sequence). Trimming cost V 0 bases and J 6 bases, with 11 bases left between them. CDR3 nucleotide sequence: TGTGCCAGCAGCTTGGCAAAGGCTATGGATACGCAGTATTTT. This sequence encodes CASSLAKAMDTQYF.

The table lists this clone with a count of one. J is TRBJ2-3 and V is TRBV5-4; TRBD2 aligns across 7 bases. Trimming removed 6 bases from V and 1 base from J; junction bases left unmatched: 8. The CDR3 loop spans 15 amino acids. Germline lookup yields CDR1 SGHNT and CDR2 YYREEE (reference sequence). In nucleotides, the CDR3 is TGTGCCAGCACTATGGGGGGAGGGGGCACAGATACGCAGTATTTT. Translation gives CASTMGGGGTDTQYF. Full variable domain (missing parts from reference TRBV5-4 and TRBJ2-3): ETGVTQSPTHLIKTRGQQVTLRCSSQSGHNTVSWYQQALGQGPQFIFQYYREEENGRGNFPPRFSGLQFPNYSSELNVNALELDDSALYLCASTMGGGGTDTQYFGPGTRLTVL.

The V call is TRBV25-1, the J call TRBJ1-5; D might be TRBD1 (6 bases). The germline V gene has CDR1 MGHDK and CDR2 SYGVNS. This CDR3 has 15 amino acids. V dropped 6 bases and J dropped 3 bases, with 15 bases sitting between them. This CDR3 reads CASRPPGAFNQPQHF. The DNA for the CDR3 is TGTGCCAGCAGACCACCAGGGGCCTTCAATCAGCCCCAGCATTTT.

V and J are TRBV10-3 and TRBJ1-2; 8 nucleotides line up with TRBD1. In germline, CDR1 is ENHRY, CDR2 SYGVKD. Losses at the gene ends were 0 bases for V and 3 bases for J; bases not matched to a gene: 12. This CDR3 spans 18 amino acids. As DNA, the CDR3 is TGTGCCATCAGTGAGTCGACGGGGCGGACAGGGCGATACTATGGCTACACCTTC. Protein product: CAISESTGRTGRYYGYTF.

Regarding this clone: At one end, the junction sequence differs from germline, possibly due to a read error. The rearrangement links TRBV13 to TRBJ2-7; 10 positions match TRBD1. This CDR3 is 11 amino acids long. Per germline, CDR1 PRHDT and CDR2 FYEKMQ (reference sequence). CDR3 sequence: CASSLSGQGFF. CDR3 coding DNA: TGTGCCAGCAGCTTATCGGGACAGGGGTTCTTC.

Worth noting for this clone: Its ends do not fully match the called genes, so a read error is possible. V gene TRBV5-6 combines with J gene TRBJ2-5; possibly TRBD1 for D (6 bases). This CDR3 comprises 15 residues. Germline V CDR1 and CDR2: SGHDT, YYEEEE. CDR3 sequence (DNA): TGTGCCAGCACCTTGGTCCGGGACAAAGAAGAGACCCAGTACTTC. Protein: CASTLVRDKEETQYF. Combining the CDR3 with reference TRBV5-6 and TRBJ2-5 gives the whole variable domain DAGVTQSPTHLIKTRGQQVTLRCSPKSGHDTVSWYQQALGQGPQFIFQYYEEEERQRGNFPDRFSGHQFPNYSSELNVNALLLGDSALYLCASTLVRDKEETQYFGPGTRLLVL.

The rearrangement joins TRBV28 to TRBJ2-6; tentatively, D is TRBD2 (6 bases). The V and J ends lost 7 bases and 3 bases respectively, with 16 bases between them. Germline V lookup: CDR1 MDHEN, CDR2 SYDVKM. The CDR3 is made up of 16 amino acids. CDR3: CASISARGSGANVLTF. Here the CDR3 DNA reads TGTGCCAGCATTTCGGCGCGGGGTAGTGGGGCCAACGTCCTGACTTTC.

V gene TRBV27 combines with J gene TRBJ2-1; 7 positions match TRBD1. The J segment lost 6 bases and the V segment lost 5 bases, leaving 7 bases of the junction unmatched. Looked up from germline, CDR1 is MNHEY and CDR2 is SMNVEV (reference sequence). CDR3 length: 14 amino acids. The CDR3 region has the DNA TGTGCCAGCAGTAAGGGGGCGATCCCCAATGAGCAGTTCTTC. Encoded protein: CASSKGAIPNEQFF.

V is TRBV19 and J is TRBJ2-3; D gene unclear. The ends were cut back, 1 base at V and 1 base at J, with 6 bases in the middle. The CDR3 totals 14 residues. Per the germline V gene, CDR1 is LNHDA and CDR2 is SQIVND (reference sequence). CDR3: CASSIAVRTDTQYF. CDR3 in DNA: TGTGCCAGTAGTATAGCGGTGCGCACAGATACGCAGTATTTT.

The chain links TRBV27 to TRBJ2-7, with D perhaps matching TRBD1 (6 bases). Looked up from germline, CDR1 is MNHEY and CDR2 is SMNVEV (reference sequence). The V and J ends lost 5 bases and 3 bases respectively, with 11 bases between them. The CDR3 consists of 13 residues. CDR3 loop: CASSRGWDYEQYF. The CDR3 DNA follows: TGTGCCAGCAGTAGGGGGTGGGACTACGAGCAGTACTTC.

This chain links TRBV7-9 with TRBJ1-6; TRBD1 matches at 7 bases. J lost 14 bases, V lost 1 base, and 14 bases had no gene match. CDR1 is SEHNR and CDR2 is FQNEAQ in the germline V gene (reference sequence). This CDR3 contains 16 residues. The CDR3 reads CASSLVLRQGGTTLHF. In nucleotides, the CDR3 is TGTGCCAGCAGCTTAGTGCTGCGTCAGGGGGGGACCACCCTCCACTTT.

The chain recombines TRBV7-2 with TRBJ2-1; D possibly corresponds to TRBD2 (5 bases). The V gene lost 4 bases and the J gene lost 8 bases, with 21 bases spanning the gap. Germline CDR1 SGHTA, CDR2 FQGNSA. This CDR3 region has 16 residues. For the CDR3, the DNA is TGTGCCAGCAGCTCCACGGCGGCCCTAGCAGTCTATGAGCAGTTCTTC. This encodes CASSSTAALAVYEQFF.

V is TRBV7-9 and J is TRBJ1-3; no definite D call. CDR1 is SEHNR, CDR2 FQNEAQ, per germline (reference sequence). The length of the CDR3 is 15 residues. Trimming left V 1 base short and J 2 bases short, with 9 bases between. The CDR3 nucleotides are TGTGCCAGCAGCTTAGGACCTGGGCCTGGAAACACCATATATTTT. Translation: CASSLGPGPGNTIYF.

The V gene is TRBV19, the J gene TRBJ1-1; 7 nucleotides agree with TRBD1. CDR3 length: 14 residues. The V segment lost 5 bases and the J segment 2 bases; nucleotides outside the gene matches: 5. The V gene's germline CDR1 is LNHDA and CDR2 SQIVND (reference sequence). The CDR3 reads CASSLDRVNTEAFF. The CDR3 coding sequence is TGTGCCAGTAGTCTTGACAGGGTCAACACTGAAGCTTTCTTT.

J is TRBJ2-2 and V is TRBV18, with D possibly being TRBD1 (6 bases). The CDR3 consists of 16 residues. V was pared by 3 bases and J by 3 bases, with 14 bases between. Germline V gene lookup returns CDR1 KGHSH and CDR2 LQKENI. DNA of the CDR3: TGTGCCAGCTCACCCGACAGGCCTCGGTACACCGGGGAGCTGTTTTTT. Translating it yields CASSPDRPRYTGELFF. The full variable domain, with the rest looked up from reference TRBV18 and TRBJ2-2, is NAGVMQNPRHLVRRRGQEARLRCSPMKGHSHVYWYRQLPEEGLKFMVYLQKENIIDESGMPKERFSAEFPKEGPSILRIQQVVRGDSAAYFCASSPDRPRYTGELFFGEGSRLTVL.

This rearrangement joins TRBV11-1 to TRBJ2-3; D is uncertain. The germline V gene encodes CDR1 SGHAT and CDR2 FQDESV (reference sequence). Trimming pared 3 bases from V and 6 bases from J, leaving 13 bases between. The CDR3 extends over 14 amino acids. CDR3 sequence reads: CASSLGGPRDTQYF. CDR3 nucleotide sequence: TGTGCCAGCAGCTTGGGCGGTCCTCGCGATACGCAGTATTTT.

This clone occurred once. The chain carries TRBV19 and TRBJ2-1, with 12 bases identical to TRBD2. From germline, CDR1 is LNHDA and CDR2 SQIVND (reference sequence). V gave up 6 bases and J gave up 6 bases; unmatched junction bases: 3. This CDR3 has 14 amino acids. The CDR3 DNA sequence: TGTGCCAGTAGCCCTAGCGGGGGGGCCAATGAGCAGTTCTTC. The encoded protein is CASSPSGGANEQFF.

The CDR3 coding sequence is TGTGCCAGCTCACCCAGCCAGGGGGCAACTTCCTACAATGAGCAGTTCTTC. Its protein is CASSPSQGATSYNEQFF. The gene calls are TRBV18 and TRBJ2-1; TRBD1 agrees at 8 bases. Germline values: CDR1 KGHSH, CDR2 LQKENI. V was pared by 3 bases and J by 1 base, with 8 bases of the junction left unmatched. This CDR3 is built from 17 residues.

This clone was detected a few times. This chain joins TRBV19 and TRBJ2-4, with D possibly being TRBD2 (6 bases). CDR3 length: 16 residues. Germline CDR1 is LNHDA and CDR2 is SQIVND (reference sequence). Trimming took 1 base from V and 0 from J, leaving 10 bases between them. CDR3 residues: CASSIGVGGAKNIQYF. CDR3 in DNA: TGTGCCAGTAGTATAGGGGTGGGGGGAGCCAAAAACATTCAGTACTTC.

The chain couples TRBV6-6 to TRBJ2-7; 8 bases agree with TRBD2. The CDR3 extends over 15 amino acids. Germline V lookup: CDR1 MNHNY, CDR2 SVGAGI (reference sequence). The trim removed 7 bases at V and 4 bases at J, leaving 12 bases unmatched. The CDR3 coding sequence is TGTGCCAGCAACGCGGGGGGCTTCGGACTATACGAGCAGTACTTC. Protein: CASNAGGFGLYEQYF.

The rearrangement joins TRBV10-1 to TRBJ2-1; D is unresolved. V lost 3 bases, J lost 15 bases, and 15 bases lay in between. The CDR3 is 12 residues long. Per the germline V gene, CDR1 is WNHNN and CDR2 is SYGVQD (reference sequence). The CDR3 loop is CASSDTGPRRFF. The CDR3 DNA follows: TGCGCCAGCAGTGATACCGGGCCGAGGAGGTTCTTC.

The V call is TRBV5-8, the J call TRBJ2-7, with D hard to call. CDR1 is SGHTS, CDR2 YDEGEE, per germline. V was cut by 4 bases and J by 2 bases, with 19 bases left in between. The CDR3 has 16 residues. CDR3 protein: CASSVSVKQSPYEQYF. The CDR3 bases are TGTGCCAGCAGCGTATCGGTGAAACAGAGCCCCTACGAGCAGTACTTC.

The genes are TRBV10-3 and TRBJ2-7; D gene uncertain. The end of the DNA aligns better with TRBJ2-5, so the J call may be wrong. Germline CDR1 ENHRY, CDR2 SYGVKD. This CDR3 is built from 16 residues. CDR3 sequence: CAISEGSNWYQETQYF. The CDR3 bases are TGTGCCATCAGTGAGGGGTCAAATTGGTACCAAGAGACCCAGTACTTC.

CDR3 sequence (DNA): TGTGCCAGCAGCGACTATTCAGGTGCCTACAATGAGCAGTTCTTC. It specifies CASSDYSGAYNEQFF. V is TRBV27 and J is TRBJ2-1; D possibly corresponds to TRBD2 (5 bases). Germline V gene sequence: CDR1 MNHEY, CDR2 SMNVEV (reference sequence). This CDR3 is built from 15 residues. Deletions cut 6 bases from V and 2 bases from J, with 14 bases between.

The chain is built from TRBV18 and TRBJ1-5, with a tentative D call TRBD1 (6 bases). Germline values: CDR1 KGHSH, CDR2 LQKENI. Trimming left V 3 bases short and J 5 bases short, with 14 bases between. The CDR3 is 15 amino acids. CDR3 coding DNA: TGTGCCAGCTCACCGTCCAGGGGCAGGGATCAGCCCCAGCATTTT. It translates to CASSPSRGRDQPQHF.

J is TRBJ2-3 and V is TRBV5-4; D may match TRBD1 or TRBD2 (5 bases each). From germline, CDR1 is SGHNT and CDR2 YYREEE (reference sequence). Trimming left V 5 bases short and J 2 bases short, with 15 bases between. The length of the CDR3 is 15 residues. The CDR3 loop is CASSTRVSATDTQYF. The CDR3, as DNA: TGTGCCAGCAGTACCAGGGTTAGCGCCACAGATACGCAGTATTTT.

The chain combines TRBV25-1 with TRBJ1-2; D unresolved. CDR3 length: 14 residues. Looked up from germline, CDR1 is MGHDK and CDR2 is SYGVNS. Trimming took 2 bases from V and 0 from J, leaving 7 bases between them. Here the CDR3 reads CASSEENTNYGYTF. DNA for the CDR3: TGTGCCAGCAGTGAAGAGAACACTAACTATGGCTACACCTTC.

The chain uses TRBV5-4 and TRBJ2-1; possibly TRBD2 for D (7 bases). Germline-derived CDR1 and CDR2 are SGHNT and YYREEE (reference sequence). The CDR3 runs to 14 residues. The V and J ends lost 4 bases and 2 bases respectively, with 10 bases between them. CDR3 region: CASSPRGPYNEQFF. CDR3 in DNA: TGTGCCAGCAGCCCGCGGGGGCCCTACAATGAGCAGTTCTTC. The whole variable domain, filled in from reference TRBV5-4 and TRBJ2-1, reads ETGVTQSPTHLIKTRGQQVTLRCSSQSGHNTVSWYQQALGQGPQFIFQYYREEENGRGNFPPRFSGLQFPNYSSELNVNALELDDSALYLCASSPRGPYNEQFFGPGTRLTVL.

The J gene is TRBJ1-1, the V gene TRBV9; D is uncertain. This CDR3 contains 13 residues. With 4 bases removed from V and 1 base from J, the gap between germline ends came to 8 bases. The V gene's germline CDR1 is SGDLS and CDR2 YYNGEE. Here the CDR3 DNA reads TGTGCCAGCAGCCAAATTCCGAACACTGAAGCTTTCTTT. Its translation is CASSQIPNTEAFF. The entire variable domain, with the rest obtained from reference TRBV9 and TRBJ1-1, is as follows: DSGVTQTPKHLITATGQRVTLRCSPRSGDLSVYWYQQSLDQGLQFLIQYYNGEERAKGNILERFSAQQFPDLHSELNLSSLELGDSALYFCASSQIPNTEAFFGQGTRLTVV.

The gene calls are TRBV19 and TRBJ1-2, with D perhaps matching TRBD1 (6 bases). CDR1 is LNHDA, CDR2 SQIVND, per germline (reference sequence). CDR3 size: 15 residues. Between the trimmed V and J ends, which lost 5 bases and 5 bases, there was a span of 18 bases. CDR3 DNA sequence: TGTGCCAGTAGTGTGACAGAGGGGGGGGCTTATGGCTACACCTTC. The encoded protein is CASSVTEGGAYGYTF.

The J gene is TRBJ1-2, the V gene TRBV2; TRBD1 aligns across 11 bases. Germline assignment: CDR1 SNHLY and CDR2 FYNNEI. The CDR3 is made up of 12 amino acids. After removal of 10 bases from V and 4 bases from J, the junction contained 2 bases not matched to a gene. The CDR3: CATGQGAYGYTF. The CDR3 region has the DNA TGTGCCACAGGACAGGGGGCCTATGGCTACACCTTC.